A selection of T cell receptor beta chains follows, all from one sample in a study of control samples from healthy donors and cancer patients. Libraries were prepared by immunoSEQ multiplex PCR; TCRdb keeps only in-frame clonotypes and omits some of them. The sample holds 90,000 to 100,000 clones, around 80% seen once. Specimen: blood. The receptors derive from a woman aged 30 to 39 in good health. Each CDR3 is given with its conserved first and last residue.

v_call: TRBV19; j_call: TRBJ2-7; cdr3_aa: CASSIALGRSYEQYF
v_call: TRBV6-2/TRBV6-3; j_call: TRBJ2-5; cdr3_aa: CASSGGTGETQYF
v_call: TRBV2; j_call: TRBJ1-2; cdr3_aa: CASRVGPNYGYTF
v_call: TRBV6-5; j_call: TRBJ1-1; cdr3_aa: CASSQGRNTEAFF
v_call: TRBV7-2; j_call: TRBJ2-2; cdr3_aa: CASSLEGSRNTGELFF
v_call: TRBV18; j_call: TRBJ1-4; cdr3_aa: CASSATGGENEKLFF
v_call: TRBV6-4; j_call: TRBJ2-3; cdr3_aa: CASSDASGGASDTQYF
v_call: TRBV19; j_call: TRBJ2-2; cdr3_aa: CASSIVTGNTGELFF
v_call: TRBV6-6; j_call: TRBJ2-7; cdr3_aa: CASSYSVAQAIYEQYF
v_call: TRBV5-1; j_call: TRBJ2-1; cdr3_aa: CASKRDLSEQFF
v_call: TRBV20-1; j_call: TRBJ2-7; cdr3_aa: CSASRVRGTYEQYF
v_call: TRBV2; j_call: TRBJ1-6; cdr3_aa: CASMVISPLHF
v_call: TRBV25-1; j_call: TRBJ2-3; cdr3_aa: CASSERRLTDTQYF
v_call: TRBV13; j_call: TRBJ1-5; cdr3_aa: CASSSQGEGNQPQHF
v_call: TRBV2; j_call: TRBJ2-1; cdr3_aa: CASSPGTGLYNEQFF
v_call: TRBV3-1/TRBV3-2; j_call: TRBJ1-2; cdr3_aa: CASSHPGGANYGYTF
v_call: TRBV18; j_call: TRBJ1-2; cdr3_aa: CASSPKTNDGYTF
v_call: TRBV29-1; j_call: TRBJ2-7; cdr3_aa: CSVFIEAGTATSYEQYF
v_call: TRBV12-2; j_call: TRBJ1-2; cdr3_aa: CASRITGKANYGYTF
v_call: TRBV2; j_call: TRBJ1-2; cdr3_aa: CASTMGVTNYGYTF
v_call: TRBV5-8; j_call: TRBJ1-5; cdr3_aa: CASSPSQRTDGDQPQHF
v_call: TRBV15; j_call: TRBJ2-7; cdr3_aa: CATSRDNSAPGSSEQYF
v_call: TRBV6-2/TRBV6-3; j_call: TRBJ2-3; cdr3_aa: CASSYSSVATGGSTDTQYF
v_call: TRBV6-5; j_call: TRBJ1-1; cdr3_aa: CASSLQGGTEAFF
v_call: TRBV19; j_call: TRBJ2-3; cdr3_aa: CASSIRAGRVKDTQYF
v_call: TRBV14; j_call: TRBJ1-1; cdr3_aa: CASSPNSIEAFF
v_call: TRBV5-6; j_call: TRBJ2-3; cdr3_aa: CASSLDSGHTDTQYF
v_call: TRBV5-8; j_call: TRBJ2-1; cdr3_aa: CASSLEDRGRNEQFF
v_call: TRBV12-5; j_call: TRBJ2-2; cdr3_aa: CASGFGGLSTGELFF
v_call: TRBV30; j_call: TRBJ2-1; cdr3_aa: CAWSSSKLEPYSYNEQFF
v_call: TRBV5-6; j_call: TRBJ1-2; cdr3_aa: CASSLAGPSSGYTF
v_call: TRBV12-5; j_call: TRBJ1-5; cdr3_aa: CASGLVLGGLNSNQPQHF
v_call: TRBV3-1/TRBV3-2; j_call: TRBJ1-3; cdr3_aa: CASSQGQHEGNTIYF
v_call: TRBV3-1/TRBV3-2; j_call: TRBJ1-2; cdr3_aa: CASSQDLRGRGLF
v_call: TRBV30; j_call: TRBJ2-3; cdr3_aa: CAWTSIQGQGDTQYF
v_call: TRBV6-8; j_call: TRBJ1-1; cdr3_aa: CASSYGQGVMNTEAFF
v_call: TRBV6-5; j_call: TRBJ2-2; cdr3_aa: CASSYSGSGELFF
v_call: TRBV6-5; j_call: TRBJ1-5; cdr3_aa: CASSKMGNQPQHF
v_call: TRBV12-5; j_call: TRBJ2-3; cdr3_aa: CASGLVRTGRGTDTQYF
v_call: TRBV5-1; j_call: TRBJ2-3; cdr3_aa: CASSLEGGTDTQYF
v_call: TRBV5-4; j_call: TRBJ2-1; cdr3_aa: CASTSGTSYNEQFF
v_call: TRBV11-2; j_call: TRBJ2-2; cdr3_aa: CASKGQSYTGELFF
v_call: TRBV7-2; j_call: TRBJ1-1; cdr3_aa: CASSLRTGGAQGAFF
v_call: TRBV27; j_call: TRBJ2-7; cdr3_aa: CASSLRMGEQYF
v_call: TRBV7-8; j_call: TRBJ1-1; cdr3_aa: CASSLDDRGQKAFF
v_call: TRBV6-5; j_call: TRBJ2-1; cdr3_aa: CASSYGGPHNEQFF
v_call: TRBV6-1; j_call: TRBJ2-5; cdr3_aa: CASSEMGIGVGQETQYF
v_call: TRBV16; j_call: TRBJ2-7; cdr3_aa: CASSRDSSYEQYF
v_call: TRBV29-1; j_call: TRBJ1-2; cdr3_aa: CSVGDPGYTF
v_call: TRBV5-4; j_call: TRBJ1-2; cdr3_aa: CASSADRSDGYTF
v_call: TRBV6-5; j_call: TRBJ1-2; cdr3_aa: CASPSGRLYGYTF
v_call: TRBV7-2; j_call: TRBJ2-3; cdr3_aa: CASSNILAGGHADTQYF
v_call: TRBV6-2/TRBV6-3; j_call: TRBJ1-1; cdr3_aa: CASSYSLGQANTEAFF
v_call: TRBV6-6; j_call: TRBJ2-4; cdr3_aa: CASSSEKQVVKNIQYF
v_call: TRBV4-2; j_call: TRBJ2-5; cdr3_aa: CASSQVGTGGAETQYF
v_call: TRBV19; j_call: TRBJ1-1; cdr3_aa: CASSIRGGAYTEAFF
v_call: TRBV29-1; j_call: TRBJ2-7; cdr3_aa: CSVDVGQGLREQYF
v_call: TRBV10-3; j_call: TRBJ1-2; cdr3_aa: CAIKEGAGGYTF
v_call: TRBV5-4; j_call: TRBJ1-2; cdr3_aa: CASSSSGTFNYGYTF
v_call: TRBV3-1/TRBV3-2; j_call: TRBJ1-2; cdr3_aa: CASSRSGTGGDGYTF